Described below is a single TCR beta chain sequence and its context. This entry belongs to a study of blood T cell repertoires in COVID-19. Participant-given clinical history determined each cohort assignment. The data were produced by immunoSEQ multiplex PCR, yet TCRdb's version contains in-frame clones alone and is incomplete. The sample has roughly 170,000 clones; over 75% are singletons. V was clipped by 2 bases and J by 2 bases, with 8 bases between them. CDR3 size: 14 residues. CDR1 is SGDLS, CDR2 YYNGEE, per germline. The V and J genes are TRBV9 and TRBJ2-1; tentative D call: TRBD2 (7 bases). The clonotype comes from a woman aged 35 to 49 with acute COVID-19. Source material: PBMCs or T cells enriched from blood (not recorded which). CDR3 nucleotides: TGTGCCAGCAGCGTCGGGGGGCCCTACAATGAGCAGTTCTTC. It codes for CASSVGGPYNEQFF.